The next 3 T cell receptor beta chains were all read from a single sample in a study of T-cell memory formation after mild COVID-19. TCRdb called the 5' RACE reads again in MiXCR, with one record for every CDR3 protein. The sample records around 300,000 distinct CDR3 sequences, roughly 13% being singletons. Material: PBMCs or a T cell subset sorted from them (not recorded which). The receptors stem from a man aged 18 to 29 who had mild COVID-19 (a few samples of this study predate the infection). Cell type and time point are not known.

The chain is built from TRBV7-2 and TRBJ1-1, with TRBD1 as a possible D gene (5 bases). Germline CDR1 and CDR2: SGHTA and FQGNSA. This CDR3 comprises 14 residues. Trimming cost V 0 bases and J 4 bases, with 9 bases left between them. The CDR3 here is CASSLAGVRTEAFF. CDR3 in DNA: TGTGCCAGCAGCTTAGCAGGGGTGCGCACTGAAGCTTTCTTT.

This sequence joins TRBV20-1 and TRBJ2-1; 11 positions agree with TRBD2. This CDR3 is 14 amino acids long. CDR1 DFQATT and CDR2 SNEGSKA come from the germline V gene (reference sequence). The V and J ends lost 3 bases and 10 bases, in that order; junction bases with no gene match: 8. In DNA, the CDR3 is TGCAGTGCTAGGTTGGCTAGCGGGGGGTTCGAGCAGTTCTTC. Its protein product is CSARLASGGFEQFF.

CDR3 sequence reads: CASSSRQGEEQYF. The DNA of the CDR3 is TGTGCCAGCAGTTCTAGACAGGGTGAAGAGCAGTACTTC. This chain uses TRBV6-5 with TRBJ2-7, with 7 positions matching TRBD1. Per the germline V gene, CDR1 is MNHEY and CDR2 is SVGAGI. This CDR3 has 13 residues. Germline trimming cut 4 bases from V and 7 bases from J; bases unmatched to any gene: 7.